This T cell receptor (beta chain) was retrieved from a study of cytomegalovirus exposure and HLA in healthy donors. Study-level findings and limits: Rare TCR sequences dominated, though some public TCRs recurred in many donors. TCR beta sequences reportedly predicted the HLA-A and HLA-B alleles of most subjects accurately. In an earlier analysis, about 87% or about 30%: the productive usage of most TCR beta V segments.

The PCR used 60 Vbeta and 13 Jbeta primers. TCRdb keeps only in-frame clones here, not all; method: immunoSEQ multiplex PCR. The sample has roughly 130,000 clones; roughly four fifths are singletons. This clone was seen once. What it recognizes is unknown. Specimen: PBMCs. This receptor was obtained from a boy aged 5-17 years in good health and CMV-seronegative.

The CDR3 DNA reads TGCGCCAGCAGCCATGGACTAGCGGACCCGAGAGATACGCAGTATTTT. It specifies CASSHGLADPRDTQYF. The genes are TRBV4-3 and TRBJ2-3; 10 bases are shared with TRBD2. The germline gives CDR1 LGHNA, CDR2 YSLEER. Germline trimming cut 3 bases from V and 5 bases from J; bases unmatched to any gene: 8. CDR3 length: 16 residues.